The clone carrying this TCR beta chain was seen only a few times. Antigen: not known. The junction had 4 bases not matched to a gene; V was cut back by 3 bases and J by 0 bases. The CDR3 contains 15 residues. From germline, CDR1 is KGHDR and CDR2 SFDVKD. This entry comes from a study of early T cells in non-severe SARS-CoV-2 infection. Across the whole study: Sequencing of unsorted whole blood was done on bulk RNA, leaving chains unpaired. Overall study findings and caveats: Matching with VDJdb favored anti-spike CD8 responses (missing private and CD4 specificities).

Individually, cDNA molecules had unique molecular identifiers attached to them. A single record per CDR3 protein comes from TCRdb applying MiXCR to the 5' RACE reads. The sample lists tens of thousands of distinct CDR3 sequences; around an eighth were seen once. Sequences were obtained from whole blood. This clonotype was sampled from an adult who was a healthcare worker with PCR-confirmed SARS-CoV-2 infection or an uninfected control (not recorded which). J is TRBJ2-7 and V is TRBV24-1; TRBD1 matches at 7 bases. CDR3 nucleotide sequence: TGTGCCACCAGTGATACCCGACAGGGCTCCTACGAGCAGTACTTC. It specifies CATSDTRQGSYEQYF.